A selection of T cell receptor beta chains follows, all from one sample in a study of blood T cell repertoires in COVID-19. Sequencing used immunoSEQ multiplex PCR; TCRdb keeps in-frame clones, though not all of them. Of about 120,000 clones listed, roughly 90% are singletons. Sequenced input: peripheral blood. These TCRs come from a woman aged 55-70 years with COVID-19, enrolled during active disease. Both conserved end residues are part of each CDR3. The D gene is left open where the match is weak. The listing skips clone size in some rows; elsewhere it reads once, few, many or a size class.

TRBJ2-1	TRBV7-2	TRBD2	-	TGTGCCAGCAGCTTATGGGTGGCCCGGGAGGGTGAGCAGTTCTTC	CASSLWVAREGEQFF
TRBJ1-1	TRBV12-3/TRBV12-4	TRBD1	-	TGTGCCAGCAGTATTACAGGGGGCACTGAAGCTTTCTTT	CASSITGGTEAFF
TRBJ1-1	TRBV7-2	-	-	TGTGCCAGCAGCTTAGAGGTAGGGGCCACTGAAGCTTTCTTT	CASSLEVGATEAFF
TRBJ1-2	TRBV3-1/TRBV3-2	TRBD1	-	TGTGCCAGCAGCCAAGGATTCGACAGGGGGCAGGGCTACACCTTC	CASSQGFDRGQGYTF
TRBJ2-7	TRBV15	TRBD1	-	TGTGCCACCAGCAGAGAACGGGACAGCTACGAGCAGTACTTC	CATSRERDSYEQYF
TRBJ2-7	TRBV3-1/TRBV3-2	-	-	TGTGCCAGCAGCCAAGATTCTCTCGAGCAGTACTTC	CASSQDSLEQYF
TRBJ1-5	TRBV2	-	-	TGTGCCAGCAGTGAAGCACCAGGCCGGAATCAGCCCCAGCATTTT	CASSEAPGRNQPQHF
TRBJ1-2	TRBV19	TRBD1	-	TGTGCCAGTAGTCGGTTCCTGACAGGGAGCTATGGCTACACCTTC	CASSRFLTGSYGYTF
TRBJ2-1	TRBV3-1/TRBV3-2	TRBD1	-	TGTGCCAGCAGCCAGCAGGACAGGGTAAATGAGCAGTTCTTC	CASSQQDRVNEQFF
TRBJ2-5	TRBV6-5	TRBD2	few	TGTGCCAGCAGCCGTCTGACTAGCGGGAAAGAGACCCAGTACTTC	CASSRLTSGKETQYF
TRBJ1-2	TRBV3-1/TRBV3-2	TRBD1	-	TGTGCCAGCAGCCCCGGACAGGGCCTAAACTATGGCTACACCTTC	CASSPGQGLNYGYTF
TRBJ2-1	TRBV12-5	-	-	TGTGCTAGTGGTTTGGTACTGGGCGCACCAAATGAGCAGTTCTTC	CASGLVLGAPNEQFF
TRBJ2-1	TRBV9	-	-	TGTGCCAGCAGCGCCCCCCGCAGCGGTTTCGATGAGCAGTTCTTC	CASSAPRSGFDEQFF
TRBJ1-2	TRBV19	-	-	TGTGCCAGTAGTATCCTTCTGACAGATGGCTACACCTTC	CASSILLTDGYTF